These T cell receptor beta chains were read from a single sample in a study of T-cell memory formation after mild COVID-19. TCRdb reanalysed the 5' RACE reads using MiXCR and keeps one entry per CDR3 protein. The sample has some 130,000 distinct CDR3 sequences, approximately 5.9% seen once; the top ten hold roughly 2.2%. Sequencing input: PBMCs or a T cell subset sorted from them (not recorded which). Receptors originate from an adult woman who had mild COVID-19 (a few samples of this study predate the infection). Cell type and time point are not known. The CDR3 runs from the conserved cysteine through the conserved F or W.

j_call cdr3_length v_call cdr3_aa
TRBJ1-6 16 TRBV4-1 CASSHRSEGYNSPLHF
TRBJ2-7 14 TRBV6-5 CASIGQGNFGEQYF
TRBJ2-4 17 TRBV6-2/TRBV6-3 CASSQGQAILAKNIQYF
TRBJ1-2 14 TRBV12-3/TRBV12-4 CASSRDRINYGYTF
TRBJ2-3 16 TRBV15 CATSSVSRASTDTQYF
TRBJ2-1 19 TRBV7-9 CASSLRRQGASGLRNEQFF
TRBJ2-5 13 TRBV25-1 CASRGLRVRTQYF
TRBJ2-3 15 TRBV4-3 CASSRPGGATDTQYF
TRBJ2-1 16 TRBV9 CASSVGAGTAYNEQFF
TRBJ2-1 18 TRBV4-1 CASSQEGLAGSPYNEQFF
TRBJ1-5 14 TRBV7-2 CASSLAGIAQPQHF
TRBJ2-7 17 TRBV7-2 CASSLRSDGTGLYEQYF
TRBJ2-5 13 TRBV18 CASSPRQQETQYF
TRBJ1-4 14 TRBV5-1 CASSGGTGNEKLFF
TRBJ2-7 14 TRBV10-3 CASRGTGGTYEQYF
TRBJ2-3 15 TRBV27 CASSWDRGFTDTQYF
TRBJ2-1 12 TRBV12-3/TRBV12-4 CASSLLAYEQFF
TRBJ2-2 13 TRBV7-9 CASSPRQTGELFF
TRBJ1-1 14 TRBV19 CASRVGPWDTEAFF
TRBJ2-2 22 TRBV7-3 CASSRLPPGRRGSSLNTGELFF
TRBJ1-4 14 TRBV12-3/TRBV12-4 CASRFGRTHEKLFF
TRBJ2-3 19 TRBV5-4 CASSLKTSGGAMSTDTQYF
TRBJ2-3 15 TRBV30 CAWSVQNGRADTQYF
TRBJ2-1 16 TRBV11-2 CASRQSGRGSYNEQFF
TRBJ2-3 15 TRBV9 CASSVGGGTADTQYF
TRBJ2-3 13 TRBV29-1 CSVLGAHGDTQYF
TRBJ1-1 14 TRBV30 CAWNLGRGPLKAFF
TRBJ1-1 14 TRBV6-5 CASSRDRALTEAFF
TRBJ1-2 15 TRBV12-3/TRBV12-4 CASIDRGQTNYGYTF
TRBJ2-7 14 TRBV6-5 CASSPTPLRLVQYF
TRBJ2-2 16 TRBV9 CASSVVATPPAGELFF
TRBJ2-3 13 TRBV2 CASSAQGPDTQYF
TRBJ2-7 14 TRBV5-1 CASSSASGMYEQYF
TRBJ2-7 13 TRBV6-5 CASSGTGPHEQYF
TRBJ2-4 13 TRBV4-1 CASSQIMGQPQYF
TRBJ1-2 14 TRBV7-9 CASSLAGLNYGYTF
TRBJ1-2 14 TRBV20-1 CSAREGSGGGGYTF